This entry lists 25 T cell receptor beta chains sequenced from one sample in a study of T-cell reconstitution after alpha-beta-depleted transplantation in children. Unique molecular identifiers were built into the TCRbeta library. Each CDR3 protein is one row after TCRdb ran MiXCR on the PCR reads. The sample lists around 410,000 distinct CDR3 sequences, approximately 11% occurring once. The sample in question was PBMCs from the stem cell graft donor, obtained from the stem cell graft. The receptors were sampled from a human donor who donated a stem cell graft to a child with acute myeloid leukemia.

The sample holds a few counts of this clonotype. The rearrangement uses TRBV27 and TRBJ1-1; D possibly corresponds to TRBD1 (5 bases). This CDR3 has 15 residues. Trimming took off 1 base at V and 5 bases at J, with 14 bases between the two ends. Germline assignment: CDR1 MNHEY and CDR2 SMNVEV (reference sequence). CDR3 in DNA: TGTGCCAGCAGTTTATTTGCAGGGACGGGTACTGAAGCTTTCTTT. This sequence encodes CASSLFAGTGTEAFF.

This clonotype was found a few times. The rearrangement uses TRBV18 and TRBJ1-1, with no clear D. This CDR3 contains 16 residues. Germline values: CDR1 KGHSH, CDR2 LQKENI. The V gene lost 0 bases and the J gene lost 1 base, with 12 bases spanning the gap. CDR3 residues: CASSPPSGHPNTEAFF. The CDR3 DNA sequence: TGTGCCAGCTCACCACCGTCAGGCCACCCGAACACTGAAGCTTTCTTT.

This clonotype was detected a few times. The chain joins TRBV9 to TRBJ1-2; maybe TRBD1 (5 bases). The CDR3 is 13 residues long. Per the germline V gene, CDR1 is SGDLS and CDR2 is YYNGEE. V was pared by 4 bases and J by 5 bases, with 12 bases between. CDR3 region: CASSKDGGYGYTF. The CDR3 DNA reads TGTGCCAGCAGCAAGGACGGGGGATATGGCTACACCTTC.

There are a few counts of this clonotype. The chain links TRBV6-5 to TRBJ2-7; D unresolved. CDR3 length equals 14 residues. Between the trimmed V and J ends, which lost 5 bases and 6 bases, there was a span of 17 bases. CDR1 and CDR2 (germline): MNHEY, SVGAGI. CDR3 sequence reads: CASSPRPDGIEQYV. The CDR3 DNA reads as TGTGCCAGCAGTCCACGGCCGGACGGAATCGAGCAGTACGTC.

This clonotype has only a few counts. This chain uses TRBV5-1 with TRBJ2-1, with 11 bases fitting TRBD2. This CDR3 is built from 16 residues. With 4 bases clipped from V and 2 bases from J, the junction kept 5 bases outside the gene matches. Germline CDR1 SGHRS, CDR2 YFSETQ. The CDR3 loop reads CASSLSGGATYNEQFF. The DNA for the CDR3 is TGCGCCAGCAGCCTTAGCGGGGGGGCTACCTACAATGAGCAGTTCTTC.

At least ten counts were recorded for this clonotype. The chain is built from TRBV27 and TRBJ1-5; TRBD1 is a possible D gene (6 bases). Trimming pared 6 bases from V and 0 bases from J, leaving 18 bases between. The CDR3 totals 17 residues. Germline-derived CDR1 and CDR2 are MNHEY and SMNVEV (reference sequence). DNA for the CDR3: TGTGCCAGCAGCCCATGGACAGAACTTTATAGCAATCAGCCCCAGCATTTT. This encodes CASSPWTELYSNQPQHF.

The chain uses TRBV5-1 and TRBJ2-7; D assignment may be TRBD1 or TRBD2 (5 bases each). This CDR3 has 15 amino acids. V was trimmed by 4 bases and J by 5 bases, leaving 19 bases between them. Per germline, CDR1 SGHRS and CDR2 YFSETQ. The chain's CDR3 is CASSILGTEVHEQYF. In nucleotides, the CDR3 is TGCGCCAGCAGCATCTTAGGGACGGAGGTCCACGAGCAGTACTTC.

This clonotype was recorded once. This chain joins TRBV19 and TRBJ1-2, with D maybe TRBD1 (6 bases). V lost 6 bases to trimming and J lost 3 bases, with 14 bases between them. Germline CDR1 and CDR2: LNHDA and SQIVND (reference sequence). The length of the CDR3 is 14 residues. The CDR3 reads CASSYGGADYGYTF. Here the CDR3 DNA reads TGTGCCAGTAGCTATGGGGGCGCGGACTATGGCTACACCTTC. The whole variable domain, filled in from reference TRBV19 and TRBJ1-2, reads DGGITQSPKYLFRKEGQNVTLSCEQNLNHDAMYWYRQDPGQGLRLIYYSQIVNDFQKGDIAEGYSVSREKKESFPLTVTSAQKNPTAFYLCASSYGGADYGYTFGSGTRLTVV.

This clonotype was counted many times. One end of the junction does not line up with germline, which may come from a read error. The chain joins TRBV2 to TRBJ2-5; no definite D call. Germline loops: CDR1 SNHLY, CDR2 FYNNEI. The CDR3 sequence is 10 residues long. CDR3: CASNQGTQYF. CDR3 bases: TGTGCCAGCAACCAAGGGACCCAGTACTTC.

This clonotype came up a few times. The chain recombines TRBV6-5 with TRBJ2-5; D may be TRBD1 or TRBD2 (5 bases each). The CDR3 contains 14 residues. From germline, CDR1 is MNHEY and CDR2 SVGAGI. Deletions cut 2 bases from V and 4 bases from J, with 11 bases between. The CDR3 DNA is TGTGCCAGCAGTTACGAGGGGATGGGAGAGACCCAGTACTTC. This encodes CASSYEGMGETQYF.

This clonotype occurred a few times. This chain joins TRBV5-6 and TRBJ2-4; D unresolved. The ends were cut back, 1 base at V and 0 bases at J, with 11 bases in the middle. The CDR3 covers 16 residues. Per the germline V gene, CDR1 is SGHDT and CDR2 is YYEEEE. This chain's CDR3 is CASSLTKGVAKNIQYF. The CDR3 DNA sequence: TGTGCCAGCAGCTTGACAAAAGGCGTAGCCAAAAACATTCAGTACTTC.

This rearrangement joins TRBV10-2 to TRBJ1-1; no definite D call. CDR3 length: 15 amino acids. The germline V and J ends were trimmed by 6 bases and 0 bases, with 14 bases remaining between them. Germline lookup yields CDR1 WSHSY and CDR2 SAAADI. CDR3 in amino acids: CASRITSVMNTEAFF. The DNA of the CDR3 is TGCGCCAGCAGGATTACGAGCGTAATGAACACTGAAGCTTTCTTT.

The chain recombines TRBV15 with TRBJ1-5; D unclear. Germline V gene data show CDR1 as LNHNV and CDR2 as YYDKDF (reference sequence). V shed 3 bases and J shed 0 bases, with 9 bases lying between them. The CDR3 consists of 15 residues. CDR3 amino acids: CATSSQRYSNQPQHF. The CDR3 nucleotides are TGTGCCACCAGCAGCCAGAGATATAGCAATCAGCCCCAGCATTTT.

This clonotype was counted a few times. J is TRBJ2-7 and V is TRBV20-1; 7 bases align to TRBD1. J gave up 8 bases and V 5 bases, and 15 bases lay outside the gene matches. Per the germline V gene, CDR1 is DFQATT and CDR2 is SNEGSKA (reference sequence). The CDR3 covers 14 residues. CDR3 region: CSALTGTDPTKQYF. The CDR3 DNA reads as TGCAGTGCTTTGACCGGGACAGACCCTACGAAGCAGTACTTC.

This clonotype occurred many times. The gene calls are TRBV7-2 and TRBJ2-4, with 12 bases fitting TRBD2. Trimming took 5 bases from V and 8 from J; bases not matched to a gene: 7. The CDR3 length is 15 residues. CDR1 is SGHTA and CDR2 is FQGNSA in the germline V gene. DNA of the CDR3: TGTGCCAGCAGCCCAGGACTAGCGGGGATGCACATTCAGTACTTC. Its protein is CASSPGLAGMHIQYF.

The V gene is TRBV25-1, the J gene TRBJ1-1; D perhaps matches TRBD1 (6 bases). V shed 5 bases and J shed 4 bases, with 20 bases lying between them. CDR1 MGHDK and CDR2 SYGVNS come from the germline V gene. The CDR3 consists of 16 residues. The DNA for the CDR3 is TGTGCCAGCAGTTCCCCCCCGGGGGACAACGCCACTGAAGCTTTCTTT. Amino acids: CASSSPPGDNATEAFF.

The sample holds many counts of this clonotype. This chain connects TRBV12-3 or TRBV12-4 to TRBJ1-1, with no clear D. V lost 2 bases and J 6 bases, leaving 10 bases between the germline ends. This CDR3 spans 13 amino acids. The CDR3 sequence is CASSLRAGSEAFF. The CDR3 bases are TGTGCCAGCAGTTTAAGGGCCGGGTCTGAAGCTTTCTTT.

At least ten counts were recorded for this clonotype. The chain links TRBV7-2 to TRBJ2-3, with 12 bases aligning to TRBD2. Germline V gives CDR1 SGHTA, CDR2 FQGNSA. CDR3 length: 16 amino acids. J lost 4 bases, V lost 5 bases, and 7 bases had no gene match. The CDR3 DNA sequence: TGTGCCAGCAGCAAGAGGGGACTAGCGGGTCCAGATACGCAGTATTTT. This sequence encodes CASSKRGLAGPDTQYF.

This clonotype was counted between two and nine times. The CDR3 is CASSWTSNQETQYF. The CDR3 DNA follows: TGTGCCAGCAGTTGGACTAGCAACCAAGAGACCCAGTACTTC. This rearrangement joins TRBV12-3 or TRBV12-4 to TRBJ2-5; 8 bases map to TRBD2. V lost 4 bases and J lost 0; bases outside the gene matches: 1. This CDR3 spans 14 amino acids.

Ten or more counts support this clonotype. The V gene is TRBV20-1, the J gene TRBJ1-5; maybe TRBD1 (6 bases). Germline V gene data show CDR1 as DFQATT and CDR2 as SNEGSKA (reference sequence). V shed 3 bases and J shed 7 bases, with 13 bases lying between them. The CDR3 consists of 13 residues. The DNA for the CDR3 is TGCAGTGCTAGTGGACCGGACAGCCAGCCCCAGCATTTT. Encoded protein: CSASGPDSQPQHF.

This clonotype has just a few counts. The chain couples TRBV4-2 to TRBJ2-7; D unresolved. Trimming pared 4 bases from V and 1 base from J, leaving 20 bases between. The CDR3 length is 17 residues. Germline-derived CDR1 and CDR2 are LGHNA and YNFKEQ. CDR3 DNA sequence: TGTGCCAGCAGCCCGCTGCGCGTTGCTGATCCTTCCTACGAGCAGTACTTC. Protein product: CASSPLRVADPSYEQYF.

V usage is TRBV29-1 and J usage is TRBJ1-5; TRBD1 is a possible D gene (6 bases). Germline V gene sequence: CDR1 SQVTM, CDR2 ANQGSEA. V lost 4 bases and J 3 bases, leaving 10 bases between the germline ends. CDR3 length: 13 residues. The CDR3 reads CSVVGGTNQPQHF. CDR3 in DNA: TGCAGCGTTGTAGGGGGGACCAATCAGCCCCAGCATTTT.

Many counts were recorded for this clonotype. This chain connects TRBV20-1 to TRBJ2-3; 10 bases are shared with TRBD2. Trimming took 3 bases from V and 1 from J; bases not matched to a gene: 4. The CDR3 consists of 15 residues. From germline, CDR1 is DFQATT and CDR2 SNEGSKA (reference sequence). In DNA form, the CDR3 reads TGCAGTGCTAGGCGAGGACTAGCGGGCACAGATACGCAGTATTTT. Its translation is CSARRGLAGTDTQYF.

In this sample, this clonotype turned up a few times. The genes are TRBV18 and TRBJ1-2; no definite D call. Germline CDR1 is KGHSH and CDR2 is LQKENI. Trimming took 0 bases from V and 0 from J, leaving 8 bases between them. The CDR3 extends over 15 amino acids. The CDR3 nucleotides are TGTGCCAGCTCACCACCGTCGAGTACTAACTATGGCTACACCTTC. Translation gives CASSPPSSTNYGYTF.

The chain links TRBV20-1 to TRBJ2-1, with D perhaps TRBD1 (7 bases). With 3 bases removed from V and 9 bases from J, the gap between germline ends came to 18 bases. The CDR3 is 14 amino acids. CDR1 is DFQATT and CDR2 is SNEGSKA in the germline V gene (reference sequence). CDR3 DNA: TGCAGTGCTAGGCCTAGCGAGGGGGCCACTGAGCAGTTCTTC. Residues: CSARPSEGATEQFF.